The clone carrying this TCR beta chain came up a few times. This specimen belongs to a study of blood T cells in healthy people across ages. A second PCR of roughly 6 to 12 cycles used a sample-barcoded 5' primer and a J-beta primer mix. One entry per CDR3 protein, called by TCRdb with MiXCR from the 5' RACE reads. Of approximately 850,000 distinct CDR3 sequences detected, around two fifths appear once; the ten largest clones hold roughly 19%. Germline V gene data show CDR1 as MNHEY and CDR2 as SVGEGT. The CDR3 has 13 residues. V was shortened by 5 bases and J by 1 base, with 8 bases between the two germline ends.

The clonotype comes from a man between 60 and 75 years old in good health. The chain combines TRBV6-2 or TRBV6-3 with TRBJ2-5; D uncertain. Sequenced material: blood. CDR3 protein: CASSHRVQETQYF. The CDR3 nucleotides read TGTGCCAGCAGTCACAGAGTCCAAGAGACCCAGTACTTC.